The 22 T cell receptor beta chains below all came from one sample that was sequenced in a study of blood T cell repertoires in COVID-19. Clones were read by immunoSEQ multiplex PCR, and TCRdb kept only the in-frame ones, dropping some. This sample has about 180,000 clones, with 89% found just once. The sample taken for sequencing was PBMCs or T cells enriched from blood (not recorded which). The receptors stem from a woman aged 35 to 49 with acute COVID-19.

The chain couples TRBV5-1 to TRBJ2-7, with 10 bases identical to TRBD1. The CDR3 spans 15 residues. CDR1 and CDR2 from the germline V gene are SGHRS and YFSETQ. With 1 base clipped from V and 4 bases from J, the junction kept 5 bases outside the gene matches. CDR3 sequence reads: CASSLLGQGFYEQYF. The DNA of the CDR3 is TGCGCCAGCAGCTTGTTGGGACAGGGGTTTTACGAGCAGTACTTC. Full variable domain (rest looked up from reference TRBV5-1 and TRBJ2-7): KAGVTQTPRYLIKTRGQQVTLSCSPISGHRSVSWYQQTPGQGLQFLFEYFSETQRNKGNFPGRFSGRQFSNSRSEMNVSTLELGDSALYLCASSLLGQGFYEQYFGPGTRLTVT.

The rearrangement uses TRBV5-1 and TRBJ2-5; 8 bases agree with TRBD2. The CDR3 has 14 residues. Germline V lookup: CDR1 SGHRS, CDR2 YFSETQ. The junction had 7 bases not matched to a gene; V was cut back by 4 bases and J by 5 bases. Here the CDR3 DNA reads TGCGCCAGCAGCCGGGAGGGGGTAAGCGAGACCCAGTACTTC. Translation gives CASSREGVSETQYF.

The chain is built from TRBV4-1 and TRBJ1-1; 8 bases match TRBD1. V shed 2 bases, J shed 1 base, and the junction held 3 bases outside the gene matches. The germline CDR1 and CDR2 sequences are MGHRA and YSYEKL. This CDR3 contains 15 residues. The CDR3 DNA follows: TGCGCCAGCAGCCAAACACAGGGGGGGAACACTGAAGCTTTCTTT. Amino acid sequence: CASSQTQGGNTEAFF.

The rearrangement uses TRBV6-5 and TRBJ1-4; 10 bases align to TRBD1. This CDR3 comprises 14 residues. With 6 bases clipped from V and 4 bases from J, the junction kept 2 bases outside the gene matches. Germline values: CDR1 MNHEY, CDR2 SVGAGI. The CDR3 here is CASSRDRGNEKLFF. CDR3 nucleotides: TGTGCCAGCAGCCGGGACAGGGGTAATGAAAAACTGTTTTTT.

This chain joins TRBV28 and TRBJ1-3; 11 bases are a match to TRBD1. CDR1 MDHEN and CDR2 SYDVKM come from the germline V gene. The CDR3 has 18 residues. V lost 4 bases, J lost 1 base, and 9 bases stayed unmatched. DNA of the CDR3: TGTGCCAGCAGTTCCTCCGGGACAGGGGGGCTTTCTGGAAACACCATATATTTT. This translates into CASSSSGTGGLSGNTIYF.

This clone appeared a few times. This chain uses TRBV12-3 or TRBV12-4 with TRBJ2-1, with 13 bases fitting TRBD2. CDR3 size: 12 residues. The V gene end was trimmed by 5 bases and the J gene end by 14 bases; junction bases not matched to a gene: 3. The CDR3 spells CASSLGTSGKFF. The CDR3 nucleotides are TGTGCCAGCAGTCTCGGGACTAGCGGGAAGTTCTTC.

The chain uses TRBV19 and TRBJ1-2; D is perhaps TRBD1 (6 bases). The CDR3 extends over 16 amino acids. The germline gives CDR1 LNHDA, CDR2 SQIVND (reference sequence). Trimming shortened V by 3 bases and J by 4 bases, and 18 bases separated the two germline ends. CDR3 loop: CASSINSGQPVYGYTF. CDR3 bases: TGTGCCAGTAGTATTAATTCCGGACAGCCGGTCTATGGCTACACCTTC.

This sequence joins TRBV11-2 and TRBJ2-7; 9 positions match TRBD1. Germline trimming cut 1 base from V and 0 bases from J; bases unmatched to any gene: 4. The CDR3 has 16 residues. Germline V gene sequence: CDR1 SGHAT, CDR2 FQNNGV. CDR3 DNA: TGTGCCAGCAGCTTAGCTCCGGGACAGGGCTCCTACGAGCAGTACTTC. The encoded protein is CASSLAPGQGSYEQYF.

This clone occurred once. The CDR3 coding sequence is TGTGCCAGCAGCCCCCCCTCGGGCAGGGGAGGGGAAGCTTTCTTT. Protein sequence: CASSPPSGRGGEAFF. The chain employs TRBV5-6 and TRBJ1-1; possible D gene TRBD1, 6 bases. The CDR3 has 15 amino acids. In germline, CDR1 is SGHDT, CDR2 YYEEEE. V gave up 4 bases and J gave up 8 bases, with 21 bases separating them.

This chain connects TRBV12-5 to TRBJ1-2; D gene uncertain. CDR1 LGHNT and CDR2 FRNRAP come from the germline V gene. V lost 0 bases to trimming and J lost 1 base, with 15 bases between them. This CDR3 has 17 amino acids. The CDR3 sequence: CASGLVRAGTNNYGYTF. CDR3 in DNA: TGTGCTAGTGGTTTGGTACGGGCGGGCACGAATAACTATGGCTACACCTTC.

V and J are TRBV18 and TRBJ2-6, with D possibly matching TRBD2 (8 bases). Trimming took off 8 bases at V and 5 bases at J, with 19 bases between the two ends. Germline V gene lookup returns CDR1 KGHSH and CDR2 LQKENI. There are 16 residues in the CDR3. The CDR3 DNA reads TGTGCCAGCGTTGGGACTAGGGGGCTTAGGGCCAACGTCCTGACTTTC. It codes for CASVGTRGLRANVLTF.

V usage is TRBV30 and J usage is TRBJ2-7; D gene ambiguous. Deletions cut 3 bases from V and 7 bases from J, with 16 bases between. The CDR3 sequence is 13 residues long. Germline lookup yields CDR1 GTSNPN and CDR2 SVGIG (reference sequence). DNA for the CDR3: TGTGCCTGGAGCGCGGCTGTGGCGGCTGAGCAGTACTTC. Translated: CAWSAAVAAEQYF.

The chain carries TRBV3-1 (or the pseudogene TRBV3-2) and TRBJ2-7; D is uncertain. V was clipped by 0 bases and J by 5 bases, with 14 bases between them. The CDR3 has 15 amino acids. In germline, CDR1 is LGHDT, CDR2 YNNKEL (reference sequence). CDR3 sequence (DNA): TGTGCCAGCAGCCAAGATTCGCGTATTCTAGACGAGCAGTACTTC. Protein product: CASSQDSRILDEQYF.

In its sample, this clone was seen once. The chain combines TRBV27 with TRBJ2-5; D is possibly TRBD1 (6 bases). The V end was cut by 5 bases, the J end by 0 bases, with 13 bases between. CDR3 length: 15 amino acids. The germline CDR1 and CDR2 sequences are MNHEY and SMNVEV (reference sequence). CDR3 residues: CASSVTGFYQETQYF. CDR3 coding DNA: TGTGCCAGCAGTGTTACAGGGTTTTACCAAGAGACCCAGTACTTC.

The chain combines TRBV27 with TRBJ2-7, with D maybe TRBD1 (7 bases). Trimming pared 5 bases from V and 3 bases from J, leaving 17 bases between. The CDR3 spans 15 residues. In germline, CDR1 is MNHEY, CDR2 SMNVEV (reference sequence). This CDR3 is CASSVRPGGLYEQYF. DNA of the CDR3: TGTGCCAGCAGTGTGAGGCCAGGGGGACTCTACGAGCAGTACTTC.

The chain has TRBV7-2 and TRBJ2-1; D gene ambiguous. Looked up from germline, CDR1 is SGHTA and CDR2 is FQGNSA. V was trimmed by 4 bases and J by 0 bases, leaving 16 bases between them. The CDR3 loop spans 17 amino acids. The CDR3 region is CASSSLIAVGSYNEQFF. In DNA, the CDR3 is TGTGCCAGCAGCTCCCTTATCGCTGTCGGCTCCTACAATGAGCAGTTCTTC.

This chain connects TRBV29-1 to TRBJ1-4; TRBD1 might be the D (6 bases). The V end lost 6 bases, the J end lost 1 base, and 12 bases lay between the germline ends. The CDR3 length is 14 residues. Germline V lookup: CDR1 SQVTM, CDR2 ANQGSEA. The CDR3 region has the DNA TGCAGCGTCCGATTACAGGGAACTAATGAAAAACTGTTTTTT. This encodes CSVRLQGTNEKLFF.

This clone has a handful of counts. V usage is TRBV5-8 and J usage is TRBJ2-3; TRBD2 agrees at 14 bases. The J segment lost 4 bases and the V segment lost 7 bases, leaving 17 bases of the junction unmatched. Germline V gene lookup returns CDR1 SGHTS and CDR2 YDEGEE. The CDR3 sequence is 19 residues long. CDR3 sequence: CASPTPPGTSGSEADTQYF. The CDR3, as DNA: TGTGCCAGCCCGACTCCTCCCGGGACTAGCGGGAGTGAGGCAGATACGCAGTATTTT.

This clone was detected only once. This sequence joins TRBV2 and TRBJ2-4, with 7 positions matching TRBD1. V was pared by 6 bases and J by 4 bases, with 6 bases of the junction left unmatched. CDR1 is SNHLY, CDR2 FYNNEI, per germline. The CDR3 sequence is 14 residues long. The CDR3 nucleotides are TGTGCCAGCAGGGGGACAGCCCTTAAAAACATTCAGTACTTC. Its protein product is CASRGTALKNIQYF.

In its sample, this clone was seen a few times. The CDR3 nucleotides read TGTGCCAGCAGTTTAGCGGGAGACTATGGCTACACCTTC. Translation gives CASSLAGDYGYTF. The chain recombines TRBV27 with TRBJ1-2; D is unresolved. The CDR3 contains 13 residues. The ends were cut back, 2 bases at V and 3 bases at J, with 7 bases in the middle. Looked up from germline, CDR1 is MNHEY and CDR2 is SMNVEV (reference sequence).

The V call is TRBV11-1, the J call TRBJ2-5; 8 bases align to TRBD2. The junction had 4 bases not matched to a gene; V was cut back by 3 bases and J by 4 bases. Germline V gives CDR1 SGHAT, CDR2 FQDESV (reference sequence). The CDR3 length is 14 residues. CDR3 nucleotides: TGTGCCAGCAGCTTTCGGGGGGGCCTAGAGACCCAGTACTTC. Amino acid sequence: CASSFRGGLETQYF. The full variable domain, its missing parts supplied by reference TRBV11-1 and TRBJ2-5, is EAEVAQSPRYKITEKSQAVAFWCDPISGHATLYWYRQILGQGPELLVQFQDESVVDDSQLPKDRFSAERLKGVDSTLKIQPAELGDSAMYLCASSFRGGLETQYFGPGTRLLVL.

The V and J genes are TRBV21-1 and TRBJ2-7; TRBD2, the D gene given by the table, was not confirmed from the DNA. TRBV21-1 is an annotated pseudogene. CDR3 length: 14 residues. As DNA, the CDR3 is TGTGCCAGCAGCAAAGTCCCCGGACTGGTCGAGCAGTACTTC. This gives the protein CASSKVPGLVEQYF.